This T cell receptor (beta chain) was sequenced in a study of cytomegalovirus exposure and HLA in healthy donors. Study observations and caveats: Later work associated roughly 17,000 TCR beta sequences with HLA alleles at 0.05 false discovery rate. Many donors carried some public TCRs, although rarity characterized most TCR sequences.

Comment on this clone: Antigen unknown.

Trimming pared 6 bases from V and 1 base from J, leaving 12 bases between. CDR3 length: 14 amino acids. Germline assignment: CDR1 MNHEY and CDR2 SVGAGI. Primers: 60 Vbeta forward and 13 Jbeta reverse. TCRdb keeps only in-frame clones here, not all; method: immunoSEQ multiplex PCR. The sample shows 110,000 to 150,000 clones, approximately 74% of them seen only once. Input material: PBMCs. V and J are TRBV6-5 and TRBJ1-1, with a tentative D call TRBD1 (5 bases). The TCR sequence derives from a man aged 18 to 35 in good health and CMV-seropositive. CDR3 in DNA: TGTGCCAGCAGCAGACGGGGGAAGAACACTGAAGCTTTCTTT. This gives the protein CASSRRGKNTEAFF.